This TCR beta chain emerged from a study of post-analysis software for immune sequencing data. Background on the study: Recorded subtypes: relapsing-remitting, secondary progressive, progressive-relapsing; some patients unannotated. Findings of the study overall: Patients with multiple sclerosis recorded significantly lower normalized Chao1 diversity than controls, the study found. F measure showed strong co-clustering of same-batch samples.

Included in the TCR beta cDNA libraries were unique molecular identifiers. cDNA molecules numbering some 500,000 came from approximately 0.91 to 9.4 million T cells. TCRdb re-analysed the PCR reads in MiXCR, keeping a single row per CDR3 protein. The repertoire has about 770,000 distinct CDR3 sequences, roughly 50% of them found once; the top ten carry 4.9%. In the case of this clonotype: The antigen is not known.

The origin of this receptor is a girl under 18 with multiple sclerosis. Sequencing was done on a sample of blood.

CDR3 DNA sequence: TGTGCCAGCAGCTCGACAGAGAGCTCCTACGAGCAGTACTTC. Its translation is CASSSTESSYEQYF. V and J are TRBV7-9 and TRBJ2-7; the D gene is possibly TRBD1 (5 bases). The CDR3 contains 14 residues. Germline CDR1 and CDR2: SEHNR and FQNEAQ (reference sequence). The V gene lost 4 bases and the J gene lost 0 bases, with 10 bases spanning the gap. The full variable domain, with the rest looked up from reference TRBV7-9 and TRBJ2-7, is DTGVSQNPRHKITKRGQNVTFRCDPISEHNRLYWYRQTLGQGPEFLTYFQNEAQLEKSRLLSDRFSAERPKGSFSTLEIQRTEQGDSAMYLCASSSTESSYEQYFGPGTRLTVT.